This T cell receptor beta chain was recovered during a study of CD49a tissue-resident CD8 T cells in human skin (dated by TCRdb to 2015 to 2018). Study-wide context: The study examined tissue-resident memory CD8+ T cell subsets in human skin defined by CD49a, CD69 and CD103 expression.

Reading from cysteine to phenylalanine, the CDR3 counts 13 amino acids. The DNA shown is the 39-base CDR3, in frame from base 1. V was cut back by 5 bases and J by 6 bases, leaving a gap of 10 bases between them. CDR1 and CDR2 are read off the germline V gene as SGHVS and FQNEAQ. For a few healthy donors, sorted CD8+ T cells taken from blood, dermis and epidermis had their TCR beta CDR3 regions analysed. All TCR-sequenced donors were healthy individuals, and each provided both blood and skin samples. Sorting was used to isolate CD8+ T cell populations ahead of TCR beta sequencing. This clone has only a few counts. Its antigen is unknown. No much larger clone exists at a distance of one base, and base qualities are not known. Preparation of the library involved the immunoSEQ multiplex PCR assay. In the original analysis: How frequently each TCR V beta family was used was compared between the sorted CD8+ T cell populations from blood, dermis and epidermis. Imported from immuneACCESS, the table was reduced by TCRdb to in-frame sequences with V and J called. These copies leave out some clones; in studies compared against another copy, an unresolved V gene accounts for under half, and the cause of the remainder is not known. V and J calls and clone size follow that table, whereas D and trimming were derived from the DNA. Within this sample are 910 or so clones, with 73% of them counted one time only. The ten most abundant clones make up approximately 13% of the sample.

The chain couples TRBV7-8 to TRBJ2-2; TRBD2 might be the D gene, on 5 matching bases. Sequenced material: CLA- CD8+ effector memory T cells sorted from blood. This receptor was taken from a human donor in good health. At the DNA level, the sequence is TGTGCCAGCAGCGCCAGCGGTGCCGGGGAGCTGTTTTTT. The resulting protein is CASSASGAGELFF.